This record concerns one T cell receptor (beta chain) sequence. Antigen unknown. PCR was performed using 60 Vbeta and 13 Jbeta primers. In the original analysis: Unique TCR beta chains totaled some 78 million in a later count, with roughly 10 million of them shared. The data were produced by immunoSEQ multiplex PCR, yet TCRdb's version contains in-frame clones alone and is incomplete. V and J calls and clone size are given by that table; D and trimming were obtained from the DNA. Here the sample spans some 190,000 clones, 70% to 80% being singletons. The CDR3 is 13 amino acids. V lost 5 bases, J lost 3 bases, and 12 bases lay in between. The germline gives CDR1 SGHRS, CDR2 YFSETQ. The record originates from a study of cytomegalovirus exposure and HLA in healthy donors. Findings and limits, study-wide: Earlier analysis yielded a pattern in which most TCR beta V segments were productive about 87% or about 30% of the time. The majority of CMV-associated TCR beta chains were reported as apparently HLA-restricted in a later analysis.

The chain employs TRBV5-1 and TRBJ2-7; a possible D gene is TRBD1 (5 bases). Sequenced input: PBMCs. The TCR sequence derives from a woman in her forties or fifties in good health and CMV-seronegative. CDR3 amino acids: CASRTEPGYEQYF. In DNA form, the CDR3 reads TGCGCCAGCAGGACAGAACCGGGCTACGAGCAGTACTTC. Based on the CDR3 plus reference TRBV5-1 and TRBJ2-7, the full variable domain is KAGVTQTPRYLIKTRGQQVTLSCSPISGHRSVSWYQQTPGQGLQFLFEYFSETQRNKGNFPGRFSGRQFSNSRSEMNVSTLELGDSALYLCASRTEPGYEQYFGPGTRLTVT.